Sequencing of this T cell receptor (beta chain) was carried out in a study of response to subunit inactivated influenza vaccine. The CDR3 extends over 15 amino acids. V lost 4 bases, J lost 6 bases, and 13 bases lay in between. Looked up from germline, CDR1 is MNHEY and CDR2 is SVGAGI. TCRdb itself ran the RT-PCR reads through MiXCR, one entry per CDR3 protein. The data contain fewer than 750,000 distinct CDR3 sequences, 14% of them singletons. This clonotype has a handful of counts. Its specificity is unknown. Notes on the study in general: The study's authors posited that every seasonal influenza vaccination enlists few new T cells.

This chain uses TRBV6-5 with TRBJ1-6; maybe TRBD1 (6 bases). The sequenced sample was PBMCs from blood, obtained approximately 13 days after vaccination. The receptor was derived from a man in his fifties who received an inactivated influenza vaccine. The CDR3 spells CASSWVAGVNSPLHF. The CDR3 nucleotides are TGTGCCAGCAGTTGGGTGGCAGGGGTTAATTCACCCCTCCACTTT.